The rows below give T cell receptor beta chains drawn from one sample of a study of T cells in Graves' hyperthyroidism and ophthalmopathy. MiXCR, run by TCRdb on the multiplex PCR reads, gives a single entry per CDR3 protein. The sample contains over 400,000 distinct CDR3 sequences, roughly 22% of which appear only once. Sequenced material: blood. These receptors were taken from a woman aged 70-85 years with Graves' ophthalmopathy. Each CDR3 is given with its conserved first and last residue. D genes are given only for firm matches. Clone size is shown for a subset of rows, as once, few, many or a class of expanded clone.

clone_size: NA; j_call: TRBJ2-1; v_call: TRBV5-1; d_call: NA; cdr3_nt: TGCGCCAGCAGCTGGAGAACCCGGGACCCTCCGTTCTTC; cdr3_aa: CASSWRTRDPPFF
clone_size: NA; j_call: TRBJ2-3; v_call: TRBV9; d_call: TRBD2; cdr3_nt: TGTGCCAGCAGCCCCCGCGGGAGTGCTTCAGATACGCAGTATTTT; cdr3_aa: CASSPRGSASDTQYF
clone_size: many; j_call: TRBJ2-2; v_call: TRBV11-3; d_call: TRBD1; cdr3_nt: TGTGCCAGCAGCTCCGGGACAGCAGCGAACACCGGGGAGCTGTTTTTT; cdr3_aa: CASSSGTAANTGELFF
clone_size: NA; j_call: TRBJ2-7; v_call: TRBV6-1; d_call: NA; cdr3_nt: TGTGCCAGCAGTGAGCACGGCCCCCCTTACGAGCAGTACTTC; cdr3_aa: CASSEHGPPYEQYF
clone_size: few; j_call: TRBJ1-6; v_call: TRBV6-1; d_call: TRBD1; cdr3_nt: TGTGCCAGCAGCTTGACAGGGGGCTCTTCACCCCTCCACTTT; cdr3_aa: CASSLTGGSSPLHF
clone_size: NA; j_call: TRBJ2-5; v_call: TRBV30; d_call: NA; cdr3_nt: TGTGCCTGGACCTGGAGGAATAGCGCCCAGCCGTGGGAGACCCAGTACTTC; cdr3_aa: CAWTWRNSAQPWETQYF
clone_size: few; j_call: TRBJ2-1; v_call: TRBV27; d_call: NA; cdr3_nt: TGTGCCAGCAGTTTCGACGCAAGCTCCTACAATGAGCAGTTCTTC; cdr3_aa: CASSFDASSYNEQFF
clone_size: NA; j_call: TRBJ1-4; v_call: TRBV20-1; d_call: NA; cdr3_nt: TGCAGTGTCCGGGACAATTCTGAAAAACTGTTTTTT; cdr3_aa: CSVRDNSEKLFF
clone_size: NA; j_call: TRBJ2-2; v_call: TRBV7-2; d_call: TRBD2; cdr3_nt: TGTGCCAGCAGCCCCCGGGGACTAGCGGGCACCGGGGAGCTGTTTTTT; cdr3_aa: CASSPRGLAGTGELFF
clone_size: NA; j_call: TRBJ1-1; v_call: TRBV4-1; d_call: NA; cdr3_nt: TGCGCCAGCAGCCAACGACTACAGGGCTTGACTGAAGCTTTCTTT; cdr3_aa: CASSQRLQGLTEAFF
clone_size: few; j_call: TRBJ2-7; v_call: TRBV5-1; d_call: NA; cdr3_nt: TGCGCCAGCAGCTTGGGCCCGAGTCGCTACGAGCAGTACTTC; cdr3_aa: CASSLGPSRYEQYF
clone_size: few; j_call: TRBJ2-1; v_call: TRBV6-1; d_call: NA; cdr3_nt: TGTGCCAGCAGTAGCGGAGCAAATCAGAGGAAGCAGTTCTTC; cdr3_aa: CASSSGANQRKQFF
clone_size: few; j_call: TRBJ2-5; v_call: TRBV20-1; d_call: NA; cdr3_nt: TGCAGTGCTAGAGGACCAGCTTTAGGGGGATCTGAGTACTTC; cdr3_aa: CSARGPALGGSEYF
clone_size: NA; j_call: TRBJ2-3; v_call: TRBV29-1; d_call: TRBD2; cdr3_nt: TGCAGCGTTGTGAGGTCTAGCGGGAGATTCGGAGATACGCAGTATTTT; cdr3_aa: CSVVRSSGRFGDTQYF
clone_size: NA; j_call: TRBJ1-5; v_call: TRBV19; d_call: TRBD1; cdr3_nt: TGTGCCAGTAGTCAATATTCGTCACAGGGGATTATCAGCAATCAGCCCCAGCATTTT; cdr3_aa: CASSQYSSQGIISNQPQHF
clone_size: NA; j_call: TRBJ2-1; v_call: TRBV27; d_call: NA; cdr3_nt: TGTGCCAGCAGTTTTGGTCTTAAGGCTCCTGAGCAGTTCTTC; cdr3_aa: CASSFGLKAPEQFF